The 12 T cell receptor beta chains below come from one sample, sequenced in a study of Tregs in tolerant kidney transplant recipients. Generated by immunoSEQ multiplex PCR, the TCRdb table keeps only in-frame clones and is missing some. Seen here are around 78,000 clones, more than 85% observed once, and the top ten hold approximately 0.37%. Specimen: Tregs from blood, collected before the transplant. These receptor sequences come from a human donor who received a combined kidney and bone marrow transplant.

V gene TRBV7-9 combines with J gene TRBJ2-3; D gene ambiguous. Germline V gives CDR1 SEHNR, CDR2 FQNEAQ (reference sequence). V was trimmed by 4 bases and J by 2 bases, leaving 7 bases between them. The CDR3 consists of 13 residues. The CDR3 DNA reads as TGTGCCAGCAGCTCTCCCAACACAGATACGCAGTATTTT. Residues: CASSSPNTDTQYF. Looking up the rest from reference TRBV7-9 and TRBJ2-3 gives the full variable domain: DTGVSQNPRHKITKRGQNVTFRCDPISEHNRLYWYRQTLGQGPEFLTYFQNEAQLEKSRLLSDRFSAERPKGSFSTLEIQRTEQGDSAMYLCASSSPNTDTQYFGPGTRLTVL.

The CDR3 reads CTSSQDRGGLAGRYQETQYF. Here the CDR3 DNA reads TGCACCAGCAGCCAAGACCGAGGGGGACTAGCGGGAAGGTACCAAGAGACCCAGTACTTC. The gene calls are TRBV1 and TRBJ2-5; the DNA was not compared with TRBD2, the D call given in the table. TRBV1 is given as a pseudogene. The CDR3 is 20 residues long.

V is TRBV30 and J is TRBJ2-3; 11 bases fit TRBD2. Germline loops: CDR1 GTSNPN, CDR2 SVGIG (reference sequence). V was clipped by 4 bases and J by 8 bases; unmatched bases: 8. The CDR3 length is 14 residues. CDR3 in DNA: TGTGCCTGGATGTTGGGGCTAGCGGGAGGTACGCAGTATTTT. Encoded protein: CAWMLGLAGGTQYF.

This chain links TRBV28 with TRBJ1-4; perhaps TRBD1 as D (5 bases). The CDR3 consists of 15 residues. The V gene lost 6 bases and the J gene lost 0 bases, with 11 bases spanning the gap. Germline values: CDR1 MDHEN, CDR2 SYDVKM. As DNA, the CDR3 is TGTGCCAGCAGCCTGACGGGGGCAACTAATGAAAAACTGTTTTTT. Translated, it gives CASSLTGATNEKLFF.

DNA of the CDR3: TGTGCCAGTAGCCCCTTTTCGTCGGGACAGGGGGCTATCGGGGAGCTGTTTTTT. It codes for CASSPFSSGQGAIGELFF. The rearrangement links TRBV19 to TRBJ2-2; 12 nucleotides match TRBD1. CDR1 and CDR2 from the germline V gene are LNHDA and SQIVND (reference sequence). With 6 bases clipped from V and 7 bases from J, the junction kept 15 bases outside the gene matches. This CDR3 contains 18 residues.

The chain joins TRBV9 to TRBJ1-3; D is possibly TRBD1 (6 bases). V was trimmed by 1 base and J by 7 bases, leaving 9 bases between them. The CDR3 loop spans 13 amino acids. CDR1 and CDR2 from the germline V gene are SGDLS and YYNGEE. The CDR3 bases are TGTGCCAGCAGCGTACTAGGGGGGAACACCATATATTTT. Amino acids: CASSVLGGNTIYF.

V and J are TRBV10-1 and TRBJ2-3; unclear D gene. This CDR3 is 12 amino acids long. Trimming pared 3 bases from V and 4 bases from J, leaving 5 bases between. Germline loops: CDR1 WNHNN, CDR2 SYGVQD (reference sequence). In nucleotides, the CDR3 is TGCGCCAGCAGTGATGGGGCAGATACGCAGTATTTT. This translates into CASSDGADTQYF.

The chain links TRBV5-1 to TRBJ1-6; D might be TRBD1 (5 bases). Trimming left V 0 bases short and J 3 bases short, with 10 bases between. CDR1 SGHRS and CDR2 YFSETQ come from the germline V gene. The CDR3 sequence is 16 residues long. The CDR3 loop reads CASSLAGQVYNSPLHF. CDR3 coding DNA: TGCGCCAGCAGCTTGGCAGGGCAAGTCTATAATTCACCCCTCCACTTT.

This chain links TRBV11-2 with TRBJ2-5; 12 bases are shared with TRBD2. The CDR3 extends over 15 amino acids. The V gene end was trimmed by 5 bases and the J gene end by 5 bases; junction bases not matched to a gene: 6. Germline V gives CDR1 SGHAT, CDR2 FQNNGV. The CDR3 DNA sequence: TGTGCCAGCAGCACCGGGACTAGCGGGTCTGAGACCCAGTACTTC. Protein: CASSTGTSGSETQYF.

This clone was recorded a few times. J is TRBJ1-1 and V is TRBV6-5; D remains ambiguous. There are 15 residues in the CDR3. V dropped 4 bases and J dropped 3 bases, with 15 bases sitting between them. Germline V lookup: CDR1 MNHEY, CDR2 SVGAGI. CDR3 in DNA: TGTGCCAGCAGTTCTCGGGGAGGGTCTCACACTGAAGCTTTCTTT. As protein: CASSSRGGSHTEAFF.

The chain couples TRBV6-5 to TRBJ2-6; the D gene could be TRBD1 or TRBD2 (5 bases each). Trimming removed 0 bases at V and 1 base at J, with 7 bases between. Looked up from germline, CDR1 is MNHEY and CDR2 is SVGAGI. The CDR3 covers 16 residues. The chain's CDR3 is CASSYSGVSGANVLTF. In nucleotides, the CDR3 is TGTGCCAGCAGTTACTCGGGGGTTTCTGGGGCCAACGTCCTGACTTTC.

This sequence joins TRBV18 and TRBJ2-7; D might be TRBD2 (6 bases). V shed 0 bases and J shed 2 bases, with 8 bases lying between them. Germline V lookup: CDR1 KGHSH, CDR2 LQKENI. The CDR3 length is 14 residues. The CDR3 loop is CASSPPGRAYEQYF. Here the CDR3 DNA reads TGTGCCAGCTCACCACCCGGGAGAGCCTACGAGCAGTACTTC.